This T cell receptor beta chain was sequenced during a study of blood T cell repertoires in COVID-19. CDR1 and CDR2 from the germline V gene are SEHNR and FQNEAQ (reference sequence). This CDR3 comprises 14 residues. V dropped 1 base and J dropped 4 bases, with 10 bases sitting between them. Participant reports of clinical history set cohort assignment. Recovered status applied to Cohort 3 donors who had two consecutive negative PCRs. It also applied to those with clearance or with symptom resolution. Assay used: immunoSEQ multiplex PCR; TCRdb lists only in-frame clones, some missing. The sample carries approximately 300,000 clones, under 95% recorded once.

The sequence was collected from a woman aged 25-40 years who had recovered from COVID-19. The chain employs TRBV7-9 and TRBJ1-2; D remains ambiguous. The sequencing sample was made of PBMCs or T cells enriched from blood (not recorded which). The DNA of the CDR3 is TGTGCCAGCAGCTTAGGTGCGGGGAGCTATGGCTACACCTTC. Amino acid sequence: CASSLGAGSYGYTF.